This T cell receptor beta chain was captured by sequencing in a study of shared T cell receptors in the human thymus. The assay was immunoSEQ multiplex PCR, and TCRdb's table has in-frame clones only and misses some. The sample records about 660,000 clones, 70% to 90% being singletons. This sample was also put to use in a study of human thymus T cells. As that study records: Resections from corrective heart surgery provided thymus tissue. Gene usage for V and J segments appeared biased in thymic and blood repertoires. Related research examined unrelated individuals and reported that their thymic repertoires overlapped highly.

The specimen was thymocytes. This sequence was found in a boy less than two years old with a congenital heart defect.

This CDR3 is CASSQEGGSGRAENIQYF. The CDR3 nucleotides are TGCGCCAGCAGCCAAGAAGGAGGTAGCGGGAGGGCCGAAAACATTCAGTACTTC. The gene calls are TRBV4-1 and TRBJ2-4; 11 bases match TRBD2. CDR3 size: 18 residues. V was clipped by 0 bases and J by 5 bases; unmatched bases: 9. Germline loops: CDR1 MGHRA, CDR2 YSYEKL.